A single sample is the source of the 29 T cell receptor beta chains below, sequenced in a study of glioma-infiltrating T cells after dendritic cell vaccination. Libraries were prepared by immunoSEQ multiplex PCR; TCRdb keeps only in-frame clonotypes and omits some of them. The sample includes approximately 50,000 clones, about 89% of them seen just once. This sample's time point: after dendritic cell vaccination, including at tumor progression/relapse. This sample comprised blood, obtained after dendritic cell vaccination. The receptors come from a human donor with glioblastoma.

V and J are TRBV5-6 and TRBJ2-3; 13 bases match TRBD2. The CDR3 has 15 amino acids. CDR1 and CDR2 from the germline V gene are SGHDT and YYEEEE. V lost 4 bases and J lost 10; bases outside the gene matches: 9. In DNA form, the CDR3 reads TGTGCCAGCAGCCCCGGGACTAGCGGGATAGGGGCGCAGTATTTT. This encodes CASSPGTSGIGAQYF.

The rearrangement joins TRBV7-3 to TRBJ2-1, with D possibly TRBD1 on 6 matching bases. Germline values: CDR1 SGHTA, CDR2 FQGTGA. Between the trimmed V and J ends, which lost 5 bases and 7 bases, there was a span of 12 bases. This CDR3 contains 13 residues. CDR3 sequence: CASSPRTANEQFF. CDR3 bases: TGTGCCAGCAGCCCCAGGACAGCAAATGAGCAGTTCTTC.

The chain joins TRBV7-6 to TRBJ1-4; D unresolved. Germline CDR1 and CDR2: SGHVS and FNYEAQ. This CDR3 comprises 14 residues. V was pared by 4 bases and J by 7 bases, with 13 bases between. The chain's CDR3 is CASSSFPGVEKLFF. The CDR3 nucleotides read TGTGCCAGCAGCTCCTTTCCGGGAGTTGAAAAACTGTTTTTT.

The chain uses TRBV30 and TRBJ2-1; the D is unclear. V was pared by 3 bases and J by 5 bases, with 8 bases between. Germline V gene lookup returns CDR1 GTSNPN and CDR2 SVGIG (reference sequence). There are 12 residues in the CDR3. CDR3 coding DNA: TGTGCCTGGAGATCAGGAAACAATGAGCAGTTCTTC. As protein: CAWRSGNNEQFF.

The CDR3 loop is CASSLNTGSGGNTIYF. The CDR3 DNA follows: TGTGCCAGCAGCTTAAATACAGGGTCTGGTGGAAACACCATATATTTT. J is TRBJ1-3 and V is TRBV7-8; tentative D call: TRBD1 (6 bases). Trimming cost V 2 bases and J 3 bases, with 14 bases left between them. CDR3 length: 16 residues. Germline V gene lookup returns CDR1 SGHVS and CDR2 FQNEAQ.

The V gene is TRBV2, the J gene TRBJ2-5; the match to TRBD1 covers 7 bases. CDR3 length: 14 amino acids. CDR1 is SNHLY and CDR2 is FYNNEI in the germline V gene. After removal of 6 bases from V and 1 base from J, the junction contained 5 bases not matched to a gene. The CDR3 region is CASSQDRAQETQYF. The CDR3 bases are TGTGCCAGCAGCCAAGACAGGGCCCAAGAGACCCAGTACTTC.

The gene calls are TRBV7-2 and TRBJ2-1; 9 positions match TRBD1. This CDR3 is built from 16 residues. The J segment lost 12 bases and the V segment lost 0 bases, leaving 12 bases of the junction unmatched. CDR1 and CDR2 from the germline V gene are SGHTA and FQGNSA. In nucleotides, the CDR3 is TGTGCCAGCAGCTTAGCGCGGGGAGGGACAGGGAACGGGCAGTTCTTC. Translating gives CASSLARGGTGNGQFF. The whole variable domain, filled in from reference TRBV7-2 and TRBJ2-1, reads GAGVSQSPSNKVTEKGKDVELRCDPISGHTALYWYRQSLGQGLEFLIYFQGNSAPDKSGLPSDRFSAERTGGSVSTLTIQRTQQEDSAVYLCASSLARGGTGNGQFFGPGTRLTVL.

The rearrangement uses TRBV9 and TRBJ2-2, with TRBD1 matching over 7 bases. CDR1 and CDR2 (germline): SGDLS, YYNGEE. This CDR3 spans 14 amino acids. Germline trimming cut 6 bases from V and 0 bases from J; bases unmatched to any gene: 2. The DNA for the CDR3 is TGTGCCAGCACAGGGACAGCGAACACCGGGGAGCTGTTTTTT. Its protein is CASTGTANTGELFF.

The chain employs TRBV5-4 and TRBJ2-5; D is unresolved. Germline V lookup: CDR1 SGHNT, CDR2 YYREEE (reference sequence). Trimming cost V 0 bases and J 5 bases, with 11 bases left between them. This CDR3 region has 14 residues. The CDR3 DNA is TGTGCCAGCAGCTTGGGCTCCAAGGAGGAGACCCAGTACTTC. Residues: CASSLGSKEETQYF.

The chain joins TRBV30 to TRBJ1-1, with 8 positions matching TRBD1. CDR1 GTSNPN and CDR2 SVGIG come from the germline V gene (reference sequence). CDR3 length: 17 amino acids. Trimming took 2 bases from V and 0 from J; bases not matched to a gene: 11. The CDR3 spells CAWSRLGQGLMNTEAFF. CDR3 DNA sequence: TGTGCCTGGAGTAGATTAGGACAGGGCCTCATGAACACTGAAGCTTTCTTT.

This rearrangement joins TRBV9 to TRBJ2-3; D uncertain. Trimming stripped 4 bases from V and 6 bases from J, with 12 bases between. Germline-derived CDR1 and CDR2 are SGDLS and YYNGEE. This CDR3 contains 13 residues. The CDR3 reads CASSLFRRDTQYF. In DNA form, the CDR3 reads TGTGCCAGCAGCCTCTTCCGGCGGGATACGCAGTATTTT.

The chain has TRBV18 and TRBJ2-7; 10 bases are shared with TRBD2. CDR1 KGHSH and CDR2 LQKENI come from the germline V gene. Trimming took 0 bases from V and 3 from J; bases not matched to a gene: 5. CDR3 length: 16 amino acids. The CDR3, as DNA: TGTGCCAGCTCACCACCGATGGGGACTAGCGTCTACGAGCAGTACTTC. It specifies CASSPPMGTSVYEQYF.

V usage is TRBV30 and J usage is TRBJ2-1; unclear D gene. This CDR3 comprises 12 residues. Germline CDR1 and CDR2: GTSNPN and SVGIG (reference sequence). Deletions cut 5 bases from V and 7 bases from J, with 12 bases between. The CDR3 nucleotides are TGTGCCTGGGAAGACTCAAATAATGAGCAGTTCTTC. Translation: CAWEDSNNEQFF.

This chain links TRBV7-9 with TRBJ1-1, with no clear D. The CDR3 is 14 residues long. Germline V gives CDR1 SEHNR, CDR2 FQNEAQ (reference sequence). Trimming took off 1 base at V and 5 bases at J, with 11 bases between the two ends. The CDR3 DNA follows: TGTGCCAGCAGCTTAGGTATGGGAGGGACTGAAGCTTTCTTT. It encodes CASSLGMGGTEAFF.

The rearrangement uses TRBV5-1 and TRBJ1-1, with D possibly matching TRBD1 (5 bases). The V end lost 5 bases, the J end lost 1 base, and 9 bases lay between the germline ends. The CDR3 loop spans 13 amino acids. Germline CDR1 reads SGHRS; CDR2 reads YFSETQ. CDR3 nucleotides: TGCGCCAGCAGATACGGACAGAACACTGAAGCTTTCTTT. Amino acids: CASRYGQNTEAFF.

This chain connects TRBV25-1 to TRBJ2-5; D is uncertain. Germline-derived CDR1 and CDR2 are MGHDK and SYGVNS. Between the trimmed V and J ends, which lost 3 bases and 2 bases, there was a span of 7 bases. The CDR3 runs to 13 residues. This CDR3 reads CASSESLQETQYF. DNA of the CDR3: TGTGCCAGCAGTGAGTCCCTACAAGAGACCCAGTACTTC.

This rearrangement joins TRBV10-3 to TRBJ2-2; D possibly corresponds to TRBD1 (5 bases). Trimming cost V 3 bases and J 2 bases, with 10 bases left between them. The CDR3 has 15 amino acids. In germline, CDR1 is ENHRY, CDR2 SYGVKD. The CDR3 reads CAISEWTLNTGELFF. The CDR3 region has the DNA TGTGCCATCAGTGAATGGACACTAAACACCGGGGAGCTGTTTTTT.

This chain uses TRBV30 with TRBJ1-5, with 7 positions matching TRBD1. Trimming cost V 0 bases and J 8 bases; bases outside gene matches: 7. Germline lookup yields CDR1 GTSNPN and CDR2 SVGIG (reference sequence). The CDR3 sequence is 14 residues long. The CDR3 sequence is CAWSVLTGREPQHF. The CDR3 coding sequence is TGTGCCTGGAGTGTACTGACAGGGAGAGAGCCCCAGCATTTT.

As to this clone: The identical CDR3 is also encoded by other nucleotide sequences in the sample. The chain couples TRBV6-5 to TRBJ1-2; D may be TRBD1 (6 bases). Trimming pared 6 bases from V and 10 bases from J, leaving 12 bases between. Germline CDR1 and CDR2: MNHEY and SVGAGI. The CDR3 runs 11 residues. The CDR3 protein is CASSSGQFYTF. CDR3 coding DNA: TGTGCCAGCAGCTCCGGACAGTTCTACACCTTC.

A single count supports this clone. The V gene is TRBV7-9, the J gene TRBJ2-2; no reliable D call. The CDR3 is made up of 12 amino acids. The germline gives CDR1 SEHNR, CDR2 FQNEAQ (reference sequence). V was trimmed by 3 bases and J by 6 bases, leaving 5 bases between them. The CDR3 coding sequence is TGTGCCAGCAGCTTCGCGGCCGGGGAGCTGTTTTTT. Translating gives CASSFAAGELFF.

The rearrangement uses TRBV30 and TRBJ2-2, with D unresolved. CDR3 length: 11 residues. The germline V gene has CDR1 GTSNPN and CDR2 SVGIG (reference sequence). V was pared by 0 bases and J by 7 bases, with 3 bases between. The CDR3 bases are TGTGCCTGGAGTGTCGGCGGGGAGCTGTTTTTT. It codes for CAWSVGGELFF.

The V call is TRBV5-4, the J call TRBJ2-3; TRBD2 matches at 11 bases. V was clipped by 4 bases and J by 8 bases; unmatched bases: 9. The CDR3 totals 15 residues. Germline lookup yields CDR1 SGHNT and CDR2 YYREEE (reference sequence). The CDR3 sequence: CASSQPTSGSSTQYF. The CDR3 coding sequence is TGTGCCAGCAGCCAGCCTACTAGCGGGAGTAGTACGCAGTATTTT.

V and J are TRBV7-2 and TRBJ1-1, with a possible D match to TRBD1 (5 bases). CDR1 and CDR2 (germline): SGHTA, FQGNSA. Trimming took 3 bases from V and 3 from J, leaving 11 bases between them. The CDR3 spans 14 residues. In DNA form, the CDR3 reads TGTGCCAGCAGCTTCCCGCCGGGGGACACTGAAGCTTTCTTT. Encoded protein: CASSFPPGDTEAFF.

The chain recombines TRBV13 with TRBJ2-7; weak D call: TRBD1 (7 bases). Per germline, CDR1 PRHDT and CDR2 FYEKMQ (reference sequence). Trimming pared 5 bases from V and 7 bases from J, leaving 18 bases between. This CDR3 has 14 amino acids. The CDR3 loop is CASSQQKGAGEQYF. The CDR3 DNA reads as TGTGCCAGCAGCCAACAAAAGGGGGCGGGAGAGCAGTACTTC.

The V call is TRBV5-1, the J call TRBJ1-2; D uncertain. The CDR3 is 15 amino acids. Germline CDR1 reads SGHRS; CDR2 reads YFSETQ. The V end was cut by 0 bases, the J end by 0 bases, with 9 bases between. The CDR3 loop is CASSLAGGTNYGYTF. The CDR3 DNA is TGCGCCAGCAGCTTGGCGGGTGGAACTAACTATGGCTACACCTTC.

The J gene is TRBJ2-1, the V gene TRBV5-1, with D possibly being TRBD2 (5 bases). This CDR3 has 13 amino acids. Trimming pared 7 bases from V and 8 bases from J, leaving 16 bases between. Germline V gene data show CDR1 as SGHRS and CDR2 as YFSETQ. The chain's CDR3 is CASSNRLSHEQFF. The CDR3 DNA follows: TGCGCCAGCTCGAACAGACTAAGCCATGAGCAGTTCTTC.

The rearrangement uses TRBV19 and TRBJ2-5; a possible D gene is TRBD2 (5 bases). Per the germline V gene, CDR1 is LNHDA and CDR2 is SQIVND (reference sequence). The CDR3 contains 17 residues. Trimming took 3 bases from V and 4 from J, leaving 21 bases between them. For the CDR3, the DNA is TGTGCCAGTAGTATGGTCGCTTCGGGATCCAGCGGAGAGACCCAGTACTTC. Translation: CASSMVASGSSGETQYF.

The chain couples TRBV2 to TRBJ1-5; 10 bases match TRBD1. The length of the CDR3 is 15 residues. With V trimmed by 6 bases and J by 2 bases, 4 bases remained unmatched. Germline lookup yields CDR1 SNHLY and CDR2 FYNNEI. The CDR3 is CASRSGTGGNQPQHF. The CDR3 DNA reads TGTGCCAGCAGGAGCGGGACAGGGGGCAATCAGCCCCAGCATTTT.

The chain is built from TRBV4-1 and TRBJ1-2, with D maybe TRBD1 (6 bases). Trimming took 1 base from V and 5 from J, leaving 11 bases between them. The CDR3 totals 14 residues. Germline V gives CDR1 MGHRA, CDR2 YSYEKL. The CDR3 here is CASSQGETGYGYTF. CDR3 coding DNA: TGCGCCAGCAGCCAAGGTGAGACAGGTTATGGCTACACCTTC.